The rows below give T cell receptor beta chains drawn from one sample of a study of OX40 agonist ivuxolimab in advanced cancers. Sequenced by immunoSEQ multiplex PCR; TCRdb stores in-frame clones only, minus some. The table shows tens of thousands of clones, with around 70% occurring only once. The material was CD4+ or CD8+ T cells sorted from blood, obtained in a trial of the OX40 agonist ivuxolimab. The receptors come from an adult with an advanced solid tumor such as melanoma, head and neck, liver or kidney cancer. The CDR3 runs from the conserved cysteine through the conserved F or W. The D gene is left open where the match is weak. Not all rows give a size; the values are once, few, many and, for expanded clones, a class.

abundance	len	d_gene	v_gene	j_gene	CDR3aa	CDR3nt
NA	15	TRBD1	TRBV6-5	TRBJ2-3	CASRPGQGRTDTQYF	TGTGCCAGCCGCCCGGGACAGGGACGCACAGATACGCAGTATTTT
NA	14	NA	TRBV27	TRBJ2-5	CASSSSTGLWTQYF	NA
few	12	NA	TRBV7-9	TRBJ1-1	CASRQDLYPAFF	TGTGCCAGCAGACAGGACCTCTATCCGGCTTTCTTT
NA	20	TRBD2	TRBV9	TRBJ2-3	CASSEGITSFGGGSTDTQYF	TGTGCCAGCAGCGAGGGGATTACTAGCTTTGGCGGGGGGTCCACAGATACGCAGTATTTT
NA	14	NA	TRBV30	TRBJ1-6	CAWGLGGGNSPLHF	TGTGCCTGGGGCCTCGGGGGCGGTAATTCACCCCTCCACTTT
medium-sized	13	NA	TRBV29-1	TRBJ1-2	CSVEGSRGYGYTF	TGCAGCGTTGAAGGGAGCAGGGGCTATGGCTACACCTTC
NA	14	NA	TRBV7-9	TRBJ1-1	CASSLTQGRTEAFF	TGTGCCAGCAGCTTAACACAGGGAAGGACTGAAGCTTTCTTT
NA	13	TRBD1	TRBV2	TRBJ1-2	CASRERGLYGYTF	TGTGCCAGCAGGGAGAGGGGGCTCTATGGCTACACCTTC
few	16	NA	TRBV5-4	TRBJ2-5	CASSLDSLWGIETQYF	TGTGCCAGCAGCTTGGATTCGTTATGGGGGATCGAGACCCAGTACTTC
NA	17	NA	TRBV4-1	TRBJ1-4	CASSQILAVATNEKLFF	TGCGCCAGCAGCCAAATCTTAGCGGTTGCAACTAATGAAAAACTGTTTTTT
few	16	TRBD2	TRBV27	TRBJ2-1	CASSFLGTSGAVEQFF	TGTGCCAGCAGTTTCCTCGGGACTAGCGGGGCCGTTGAGCAGTTCTTC
NA	13	TRBD1	TRBV19	TRBJ1-2	CASSTQGAVGYTF	TGTGCCAGTAGTACCCAGGGGGCTGTCGGCTACACCTTC
NA	13	NA	TRBV5-1	TRBJ1-1	CASSLEGPRWAFF	TGCGCCAGCAGCTTGGAAGGGCCCCGGTGGGCTTTCTTT